This T cell receptor beta chain is from a study of CD8 T cells in ankylosing spondylitis. Making use of molecular barcodes, quantitative 5'-RACE generated TCR beta libraries. MiXCR, applied by TCRdb to the 5' RACE reads, yields one record per CDR3 protein. This sample has 250,000 to 350,000 distinct CDR3 sequences, with approximately 20% found just once. The germline V gene has CDR1 SGHTA and CDR2 FQGTGA. This CDR3 spans 14 amino acids. V was trimmed by 5 bases and J by 3 bases, leaving 13 bases between them. This clonotype was observed a handful of times. The sample taken for sequencing was blood, either unsorted or a sorted T cell fraction (not recorded which). The rearrangement links TRBV7-3 to TRBJ1-1; TRBD1 might be the D (5 bases). This clonotype originated in a male donor with ankylosing spondylitis or in good health (not recorded which). The CDR3, as DNA: TGTGCCAGCAGCCTAGGGACGGATCACACTGAAGCTTTCTTT. Protein: CASSLGTDHTEAFF.